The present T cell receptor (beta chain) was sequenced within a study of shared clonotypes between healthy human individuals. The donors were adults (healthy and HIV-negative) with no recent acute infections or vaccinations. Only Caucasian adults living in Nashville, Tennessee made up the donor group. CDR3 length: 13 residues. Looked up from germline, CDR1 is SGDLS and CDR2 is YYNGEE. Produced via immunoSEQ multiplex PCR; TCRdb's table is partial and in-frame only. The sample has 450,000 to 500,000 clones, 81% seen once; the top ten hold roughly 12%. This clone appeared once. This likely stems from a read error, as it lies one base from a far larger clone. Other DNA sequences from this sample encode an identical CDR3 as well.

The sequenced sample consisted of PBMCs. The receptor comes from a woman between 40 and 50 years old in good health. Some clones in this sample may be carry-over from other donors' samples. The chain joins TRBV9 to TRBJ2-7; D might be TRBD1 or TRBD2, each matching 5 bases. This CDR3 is CASSVGEPNEQYF. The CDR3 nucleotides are TGTGCCAGTAGCGTAGGGGAACCCAACGAGCAGTACTTC.